This is a list of T cell receptor beta chains from one sample in a study of cytomegalovirus exposure and HLA in healthy donors. Clones were sequenced by immunoSEQ multiplex PCR, and TCRdb holds only the in-frame ones, with some missing. In the table there are 150,000 or so clones, approximately 80% of which are singletons. Material for sequencing was PBMCs. All receptors derive from a man aged 45-65 years in good health and CMV-seronegative. The CDR3 runs from the conserved cysteine through the conserved F or W. The D gene is left open where the match is weak.

TRBD1 | TRBV15 | CATSRDGEQGVSYEQYF
. | TRBV30 | CAWSLSAGSEAFF
TRBD1 | TRBV4-2 | CASSPDRGSGANVLTF
. | TRBV7-2 | CASSYQVSGNTIYF
TRBD1 | TRBV19 | CASRNRDRGTGELFF
TRBD1 | TRBV7-8 | CASSSSSPGTGRSAFF
. | TRBV13 | CASSLWESTNEKLFF
TRBD1 | TRBV5-1 | CASSLGTASYEQYF
. | TRBV7-2 | CASIKNPGVTDTQYF
TRBD1 | TRBV19 | CASSTTPGTGGNEQFF
. | TRBV21-1 | CASSKVGRRDRENYEQYF
TRBD1 | TRBV6-1 | CASSGRDRRLNNEAFF
. | TRBV28 | CASSLKETQYF
TRBD1 | TRBV2 | CASSEAQGAGGYTF
. | TRBV29-1 | CSVEDYGEAQAFF
TRBD1 | TRBV11-2 | CASSSSDRGNTEAFF
TRBD1 | TRBV6-5 | CASGTGGISGYTF
TRBD2 | TRBV5-6 | CASSGSREAITGELFF
TRBD2 | TRBV5-4 | CASSLPGLAKEQYF
. | TRBV6-1 | CASSESHGRGYEQYF
. | TRBV19 | CASSIGEGGGGYTF
TRBD1 | TRBV28 | CANQNRGGSPLHF
. | TRBV18 | CASSPQDSPNEKLFF
TRBD1 | TRBV19 | CASIPEDTGVFYGYTF
TRBD1 | TRBV6-5 | CASTSDRVGEKLFF
TRBD1 | TRBV5-6 | CASSLQGGNQPQHF
TRBD1 | TRBV5-6 | CASSYKTGITETQYF
. | TRBV5-1 | CASSFDTQNTEAFF
TRBD2 | TRBV6-5 | CASSTSGGAGELFF
TRBD2 | TRBV27 | CASSLAWTRATGELFF
TRBD2 | TRBV7-7 | CASSLMSASGKGQETQYF
. | TRBV25-1 | CASSEYSYTQYF
TRBD2 | TRBV7-2 | CASSFPEGGPFEQYF
. | TRBV28 | CASSRRGESNQPQHF
. | TRBV30 | CAWSVGRAQPQHF
TRBD2 | TRBV9 | CASSSGLAKNTGELFF
. | TRBV6-1 | CASSETRETQYF
. | TRBV5-6 | CASTLLGVGSSSYNSPLHF
. | TRBV11-3 | CASSSLSEKLFF
. | TRBV5-6 | CASTFVGGGPYNEQFF
TRBD1 | TRBV5-1 | CASSSTQGALGEGLFF
TRBD1 | TRBV7-9 | CASSLAGTGARQPQHF
. | TRBV7-6 | CASSFVGGGAAYEQYF
. | TRBV6-1 | CASSHLSEQYF
. | TRBV10-3 | CAIGAPSNTGELFF
. | TRBV5-5 | CASSLDYAYTYNEQFF
TRBD2 | TRBV5-1 | CASSTGLAFGELFF
. | TRBV5-1 | CASSHGTIHPGSYEQYF
TRBD2 | TRBV7-9 | CASSPQGLAGESPYEQYF
. | TRBV4-2 | CASSQVWDNQETQYF
. | TRBV29-1 | CSGTLPGNNEQFF